The 24 T cell receptor beta chains in this list originate from one sample, sequenced in a study of T cell repertoires in cytomegalovirus infection. Each CDR3 protein gets one entry after TCRdb re-called the reads with MiXCR. The table includes almost 500,000 distinct CDR3 sequences, about 11% detected once. The sample was PBMCs. Receptor source: a human donor in good health (CMV status not recorded). Some clones in this sample may be carry-over from other donors' samples.

This clonotype was counted a few times. J is TRBJ2-1 and V is TRBV20-1; D might be TRBD1 or TRBD2, each matching 6 bases. The CDR3 consists of 15 residues. V lost 5 bases and J lost 5, with 19 bases in between. Germline V CDR1 and CDR2: DFQATT, SNEGSKA (reference sequence). The CDR3 DNA sequence: TGCAGTGCTCCCTCCCCCGGGGGCAACAACAATGAGCAGTTCTTC. This gives the protein CSAPSPGGNNNEQFF.

A note on this clonotype: A much larger clone differs from this one at a single base, so this may be a read error. This sequence joins TRBV30 and TRBJ1-2; D gene uncertain. Trimming took off 0 bases at V and 2 bases at J, with 7 bases between the two ends. Germline V lookup: CDR1 GTSNPN, CDR2 SVGIG (reference sequence). The CDR3 is made up of 13 amino acids. The chain's CDR3 is CAWSVNENYGYTF. The CDR3 DNA sequence: TGTGCCTGGAGTGTAAACGAAAACTATGGCTACACCTTC. Based on the CDR3 plus reference TRBV30 and TRBJ1-2, the full variable domain is SQTIHQWPATLVQPVGSPLSLECTVEGTSNPNLYWYRQAAGRGLQLLFYSVGIGQISSEVPQNLSASRPQDRQFILSSKKLLLSDSGFYLCAWSVNENYGYTFGSGTRLTVV.

The rearrangement joins TRBV20-1 to TRBJ1-5; D call uncertain. Trimming stripped 6 bases from V and 11 bases from J, with 20 bases between. The germline CDR1 and CDR2 sequences are DFQATT and SNEGSKA (reference sequence). CDR3 length: 13 amino acids. The CDR3 protein is CSAAMRAVSAQHF. CDR3 nucleotide sequence: TGCAGTGCCGCTATGCGGGCCGTCTCCGCCCAGCATTTT.

This clonotype was counted between two and nine times. This chain connects TRBV5-6 to TRBJ2-7, with TRBD1 matching over 9 bases. Per the germline V gene, CDR1 is SGHDT and CDR2 is YYEEEE. V gave up 1 base and J gave up 0 bases; unmatched junction bases: 8. This CDR3 has 17 amino acids. CDR3 residues: CASSLPLGQGFSYEQYF. CDR3 sequence (DNA): TGTGCCAGCAGCTTGCCTTTAGGACAGGGGTTCTCCTACGAGCAGTACTTC.

Ten or more counts support this clonotype. The chain joins TRBV2 to TRBJ2-3, with unresolved D. CDR1 SNHLY and CDR2 FYNNEI come from the germline V gene. This CDR3 has 14 residues. Trimming pared 3 bases from V and 4 bases from J, leaving 11 bases between. CDR3 DNA: TGTGCCAGCAGTGAGGAAGTTGGGCCAGATACGCAGTATTTT. Its translation is CASSEEVGPDTQYF.

This clonotype was detected many times. The rearrangement links TRBV7-3 to TRBJ2-3; TRBD1 might be the D (6 bases). CDR3 length equals 17 residues. Germline V gives CDR1 SGHTA, CDR2 FQGTGA. Trimming removed 4 bases at V and 5 bases at J, with 22 bases between. In nucleotides, the CDR3 is TGTGCCAGCAGCTCCACCGCTCTCCGGGACATAGGAGATACGCAGTATTTT. The encoded protein is CASSSTALRDIGDTQYF.

This clonotype was detected many times. The rearrangement links TRBV12-3 or TRBV12-4 to TRBJ2-7; 7 bases are shared with TRBD1. The CDR3 length is 12 residues. J lost 7 bases, V lost 6 bases, and 6 bases had no gene match. The CDR3 is CASRTGVGEQYF. CDR3 nucleotide sequence: TGTGCCAGCAGAACAGGGGTGGGGGAGCAGTACTTC.

This clonotype was counted many times. The rearrangement joins TRBV7-2 to TRBJ1-5; 11 nucleotides line up with TRBD1. V lost 1 base, J lost 4 bases, and 3 bases stayed unmatched. The CDR3 is 16 amino acids. The germline V gene has CDR1 SGHTA and CDR2 FQGNSA. The CDR3, as DNA: TGTGCCAGCAGCTTAGGGACAGGGGGCCTAAATCAGCCCCAGCATTTT. Translated, it gives CASSLGTGGLNQPQHF.

V gene TRBV6-2 or TRBV6-3 combines with J gene TRBJ1-1, with unresolved D. V was trimmed by 1 base and J by 1 base, leaving 10 bases between them. The length of the CDR3 is 15 residues. CDR1 is MNHEY, CDR2 SVGEGT, per germline. In DNA form, the CDR3 reads TGTGCCAGCAGTTACTTTTCGATTGGGAACACTGAAGCTTTCTTT. Its protein is CASSYFSIGNTEAFF.

This clonotype has ten or more counts. The chain uses TRBV7-3 and TRBJ2-3; D is uncertain. The CDR3 length is 13 residues. The V gene's germline CDR1 is SGHTA and CDR2 FQGTGA. V gave up 4 bases and J gave up 5 bases, with 10 bases separating them. CDR3 nucleotide sequence: TGTGCCAGCAGCTCCGCCCCCCTAGATACGCAGTATTTT. This translates into CASSSAPLDTQYF.

Concerning this clonotype: Being one base from a much bigger clone, this may be a read error. The V gene is TRBV19, the J gene TRBJ1-5; D remains ambiguous. Germline V gene lookup returns CDR1 LNHDA and CDR2 SQIVND (reference sequence). The CDR3 extends over 14 amino acids. The V and J ends lost 6 bases and 2 bases respectively, with 11 bases between them. CDR3 protein: CASRALSRNQPQHF. CDR3 bases: TGTGCCAGTAGGGCCCTATCGCGCAATCAGCCCCAGCATTTT.

The chain has TRBV20-1 and TRBJ2-5; a possible D gene is TRBD2 (6 bases). The CDR3 contains 16 residues. Germline-derived CDR1 and CDR2 are DFQATT and SNEGSKA (reference sequence). The V end lost 3 bases, the J end lost 5 bases, and 22 bases lay between the germline ends. This CDR3 is CSASPLEASDTETQYF. As DNA, the CDR3 is TGCAGTGCTAGCCCCTTGGAGGCTAGCGATACGGAGACCCAGTACTTC.

The V gene is TRBV30, the J gene TRBJ2-7; 8 bases match TRBD1. The CDR3 extends over 13 amino acids. From germline, CDR1 is GTSNPN and CDR2 SVGIG (reference sequence). V lost 5 bases, J lost 3 bases, and 6 bases stayed unmatched. CDR3 in amino acids: CAWDQGAGYEQYF. DNA for the CDR3: TGTGCCTGGGACCAGGGGGCAGGCTACGAGCAGTACTTC.

This clonotype was picked up many times. The rearrangement uses TRBV5-1 and TRBJ1-1, with 7 bases that match TRBD1. Germline V CDR1 and CDR2: SGHRS, YFSETQ. Losses at the gene ends were 4 bases for V and 10 bases for J; bases not matched to a gene: 13. The length of the CDR3 is 14 residues. For the CDR3, the DNA is TGCGCCAGCAGCCCTTGGGGAGGGGACAGCGGAGCTTTCTTT. Translated, it gives CASSPWGGDSGAFF.

Remarks on this clonotype: This likely comes from a read error, as the CDR3 has no conserved phenylalanine or tryptophan at its end. The chain recombines TRBV10-2 with TRBJ2-2; D gene ambiguous. CDR1 and CDR2 (germline): WSHSY, SAAADI. V was trimmed by 6 bases and J by 5 bases, leaving 4 bases between them. The CDR3 is made up of 11 amino acids. The DNA of the CDR3 is TGCGCCAGCAGATCAACCGGGGAGCTGTTTTGT. Translation gives CASRSTGELFC.

This clonotype was found many times. The chain recombines TRBV7-6 with TRBJ1-2; 7 positions agree with TRBD1. This CDR3 region has 11 residues. From germline, CDR1 is SGHVS and CDR2 FNYEAQ. V gave up 5 bases and J gave up 8 bases; unmatched junction bases: 2. DNA of the CDR3: TGTGCCAGCAGCGACAGGGACGGCTACACCTTC. Residues: CASSDRDGYTF.

The gene calls are TRBV5-1 and TRBJ2-1, with 10 bases aligning to TRBD1. CDR3 length: 16 residues. The V and J ends lost 0 bases and 4 bases, in that order; junction bases with no gene match: 4. Germline loops: CDR1 SGHRS, CDR2 YFSETQ. CDR3 sequence (DNA): TGCGCCAGCAGCTTGGTAGGGACAGGGGAATACAATGAGCAGTTCTTC. Protein product: CASSLVGTGEYNEQFF.

This clonotype was seen many times. The chain couples TRBV6-5 to TRBJ1-2, with a tentative D call TRBD1 (6 bases). The CDR3 is 14 residues long. Trimming shortened V by 4 bases and J by 0 bases, and 9 bases separated the two germline ends. CDR1 and CDR2 (germline): MNHEY, SVGAGI. The CDR3 region has the DNA TGTGCCAGCAGTTGGACAGCAGCTAACTATGGCTACACCTTC. This translates into CASSWTAANYGYTF.

This clonotype was counted between two and nine times. This sequence joins TRBV11-2 and TRBJ2-7, with D tentatively TRBD1 (6 bases). Looked up from germline, CDR1 is SGHAT and CDR2 is FQNNGV. The V and J ends lost 1 base and 5 bases respectively, with 12 bases between them. The CDR3 is made up of 14 amino acids. The CDR3 DNA is TGTGCCAGCAGCTTAGTACCAGGGGAGAACGAGCAGTACTTC. Translated, it gives CASSLVPGENEQYF.

This clonotype has at least ten counts. The chain couples TRBV6-6 to TRBJ1-5; maybe TRBD1 (6 bases). Trimming left V 6 bases short and J 0 bases short, with 12 bases between. Germline V gene data show CDR1 as MNHNY and CDR2 as SVGAGI (reference sequence). The CDR3 covers 15 residues. CDR3 region: CASRPGGYSNQPQHF. In DNA, the CDR3 is TGTGCCAGCAGGCCCGGGGGCTATAGCAATCAGCCCCAGCATTTT.

This clonotype was seen many times. In this CDR3 the conserved last residue, phenylalanine or tryptophan, is missing, so a read error is likely. The DNA is left out, because the CDR3 cannot be placed on it with certainty; the CDR3 is given as TCRdb lists it. V gene TRBV23-1 combines with J gene TRBJ1-4; the table's D call, TRBD1, was not checked against the DNA. TRBV23-1 is classed as an ORF, of uncertain function. The CDR3 is made up of 9 amino acids, end residues included. CDR3: CASSQAGGV.

This clonotype was recorded many times. The CDR3: CASSFNRDSSLAFF. The CDR3 region has the DNA TGTGCCAGCAGCTTCAATCGGGACAGTTCTTTAGCTTTCTTT. This rearrangement joins TRBV7-9 to TRBJ1-1; TRBD1 aligns across 7 bases. After removal of 3 bases from V and 10 bases from J, the junction contained 11 bases not matched to a gene. Per the germline V gene, CDR1 is SEHNR and CDR2 is FQNEAQ (reference sequence). This CDR3 region has 14 residues.

This clonotype was counted ten times or more. The chain couples TRBV11-2 to TRBJ2-7; D perhaps matches TRBD1 (6 bases). V lost 4 bases, J lost 4 bases, and 17 bases lay in between. Germline V lookup: CDR1 SGHAT, CDR2 FQNNGV. The CDR3 runs 15 residues. The CDR3 here is CASSSLRDTLYEQYF. For the CDR3, the DNA is TGTGCCAGCAGCTCACTACGGGACACCCTTTACGAGCAGTACTTC.

This clonotype was recorded at least ten times. V gene TRBV12-3 or TRBV12-4 combines with J gene TRBJ2-7, with a weak D call TRBD1 (6 bases). This CDR3 region has 13 residues. The V end lost 2 bases, the J end lost 2 bases, and 7 bases lay between the germline ends. Written as DNA, the CDR3 is TGTGCCAGCAGTTTACAGGGGACCTACGAGCAGTACTTC. It yields the protein CASSLQGTYEQYF.